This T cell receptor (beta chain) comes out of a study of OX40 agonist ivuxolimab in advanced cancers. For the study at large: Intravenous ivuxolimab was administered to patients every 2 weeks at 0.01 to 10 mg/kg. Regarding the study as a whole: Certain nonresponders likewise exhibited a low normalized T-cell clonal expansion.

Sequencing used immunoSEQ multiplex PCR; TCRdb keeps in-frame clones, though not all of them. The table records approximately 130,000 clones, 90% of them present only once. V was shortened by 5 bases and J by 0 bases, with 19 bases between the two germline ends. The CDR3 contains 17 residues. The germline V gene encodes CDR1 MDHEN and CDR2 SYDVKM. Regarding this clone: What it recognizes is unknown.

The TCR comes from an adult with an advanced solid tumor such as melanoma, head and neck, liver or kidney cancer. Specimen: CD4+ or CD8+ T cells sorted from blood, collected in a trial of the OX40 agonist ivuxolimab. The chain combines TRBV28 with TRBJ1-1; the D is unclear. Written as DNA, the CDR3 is TGTGCCAGCAGTCCCCCCTACGATCGTTGGATGAACACTGAAGCTTTCTTT. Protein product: CASSPPYDRWMNTEAFF.